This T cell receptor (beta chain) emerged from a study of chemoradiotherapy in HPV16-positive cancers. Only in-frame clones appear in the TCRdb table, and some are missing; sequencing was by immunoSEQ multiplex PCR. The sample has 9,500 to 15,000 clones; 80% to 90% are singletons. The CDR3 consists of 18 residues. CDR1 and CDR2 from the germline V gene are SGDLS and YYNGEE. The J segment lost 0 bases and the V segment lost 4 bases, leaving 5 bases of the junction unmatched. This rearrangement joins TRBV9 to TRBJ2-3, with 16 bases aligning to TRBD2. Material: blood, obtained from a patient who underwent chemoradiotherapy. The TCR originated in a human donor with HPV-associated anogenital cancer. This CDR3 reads CASSTGLAGGLSTDTQYF. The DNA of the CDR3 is TGTGCCAGCAGCACGGGACTAGCGGGGGGGCTTAGCACAGATACGCAGTATTTT.